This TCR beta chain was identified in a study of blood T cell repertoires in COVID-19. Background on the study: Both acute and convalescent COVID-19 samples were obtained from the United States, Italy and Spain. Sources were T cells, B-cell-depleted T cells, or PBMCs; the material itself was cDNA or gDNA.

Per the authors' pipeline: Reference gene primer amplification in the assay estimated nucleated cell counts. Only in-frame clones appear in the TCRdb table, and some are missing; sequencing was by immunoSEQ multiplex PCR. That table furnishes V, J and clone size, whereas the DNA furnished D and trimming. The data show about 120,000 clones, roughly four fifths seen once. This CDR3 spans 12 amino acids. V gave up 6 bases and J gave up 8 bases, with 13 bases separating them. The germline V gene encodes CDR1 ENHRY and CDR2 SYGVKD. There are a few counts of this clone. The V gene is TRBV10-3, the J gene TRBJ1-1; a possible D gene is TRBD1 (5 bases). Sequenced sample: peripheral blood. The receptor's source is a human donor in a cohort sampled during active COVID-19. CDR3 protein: CAIRGGTDEAFF. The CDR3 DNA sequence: TGTGCCATCAGGGGGGGAACCGACGAAGCTTTCTTT.